The entry below gives a single T cell receptor (beta chain) sequence along with its context. What it binds is not known. These data originate in a study of T cell responses to AZD1222 COVID-19 vaccine. Only in-frame clones appear in the TCRdb table, and some are missing; sequencing was by immunoSEQ multiplex PCR. The sample lists around 100,000 clones, roughly 90% occurring once. Trimming left V 3 bases short and J 4 bases short, with 14 bases between. The CDR3 runs 15 residues. Germline V CDR1 and CDR2: MNHEY, SVGAGI. Study observations and caveats: Vaccine-related CD4 TCRs covered spike, predominating at 160-218 and 743-854.

The chain uses TRBV6-5 and TRBJ2-3; TRBD2 might be the D (6 bases). This sequence originates from an adult in good health. Sequences were derived from peripheral blood, sampled on day 0 of AZD1222 vaccination. The CDR3 loop is CASSYRDPGADTQYF. The CDR3, as DNA: TGTGCCAGCAGTTATAGGGACCCGGGGGCAGATACGCAGTATTTT.